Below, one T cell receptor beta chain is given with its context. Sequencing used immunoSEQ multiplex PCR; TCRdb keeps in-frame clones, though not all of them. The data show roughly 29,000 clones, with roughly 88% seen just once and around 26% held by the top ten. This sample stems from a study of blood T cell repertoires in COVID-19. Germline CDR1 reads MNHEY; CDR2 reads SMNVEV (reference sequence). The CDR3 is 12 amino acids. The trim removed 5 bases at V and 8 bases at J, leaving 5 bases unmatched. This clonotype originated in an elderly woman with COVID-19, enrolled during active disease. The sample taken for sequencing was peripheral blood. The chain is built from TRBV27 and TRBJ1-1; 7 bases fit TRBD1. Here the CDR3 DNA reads TGTGCCAGCAGTAAACCACAGGGGGAAGCTTTCTTT. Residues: CASSKPQGEAFF.